This entry lists 5 T cell receptor beta chains sequenced from one sample in a study of blood T cell repertoires in COVID-19. Profiling relied on immunoSEQ multiplex PCR, and the TCRdb table lists in-frame clones only, not all of them. The data contain about 170,000 clones, 79% of them singletons. The specimen was PBMCs or T cells enriched from blood (not recorded which). The source of these receptors is a woman in her 70s in a cohort exposed to, infected with or recovered from COVID-19 (not recorded which).

This clone has a single count. The chain joins TRBV19 to TRBJ2-2; D is perhaps TRBD2 (6 bases). V lost 4 bases and J lost 1, with 10 bases in between. Germline V gene lookup returns CDR1 LNHDA and CDR2 SQIVND (reference sequence). The CDR3 totals 15 residues. In nucleotides, the CDR3 is TGTGCCAGTAGTAGGGGGACTGAGAACACCGGGGAGCTGTTTTTT. This codes for CASSRGTENTGELFF.

This sequence joins TRBV11-3 and TRBJ2-5; D might be TRBD1 (6 bases). The V end was cut by 0 bases, the J end by 1 base, with 18 bases between. The CDR3 is made up of 18 amino acids. Germline V CDR1 and CDR2: SGHNT, YENEEA. Here the CDR3 DNA reads TGTGCCAGCAGCTTAGATTATGGCCCTTCAGGGGTCCAAGAGACCCAGTACTTC. Protein product: CASSLDYGPSGVQETQYF.

The chain links TRBV18 to TRBJ2-2; 7 bases align to TRBD2. CDR3 length: 17 amino acids. J gave up 4 bases and V 0 bases, and 8 bases lay outside the gene matches. Germline CDR1 reads KGHSH; CDR2 reads LQKENI. CDR3 protein: CASSPPPPAGTTGELFF. CDR3 in DNA: TGTGCCAGCTCACCACCCCCTCCAGCGGGGACCACCGGGGAGCTGTTTTTT.

V usage is TRBV2 and J usage is TRBJ2-3; tentative D call: TRBD2 (5 bases). The CDR3 spans 15 residues. V shed 4 bases and J shed 2 bases, with 13 bases lying between them. The V gene's germline CDR1 is SNHLY and CDR2 FYNNEI. This CDR3 is CASSVRRPDTDTQYF. The CDR3 DNA reads TGTGCCAGCAGTGTTCGGAGGCCCGACACAGATACGCAGTATTTT.

This clone was seen more than once but under ten times. The chain couples TRBV5-5 to TRBJ1-5; 8 bases align to TRBD1. The J segment lost 7 bases and the V segment lost 5 bases, leaving 11 bases of the junction unmatched. There are 15 residues in the CDR3. Germline V gene data show CDR1 as SGHKS and CDR2 as YYEKEE (reference sequence). DNA for the CDR3: TGTGCCAGCAGTTATGGACAGGGATTAGGACAGCCCCAGCATTTT. It translates to CASSYGQGLGQPQHF.